A selection of T cell receptor beta chains follows, all from one sample in a study of cytotoxic CD8 clonotypes in ibrutinib-treated CLL. Sequencing was performed with immunoSEQ multiplex PCR; in TCRdb, only in-frame clones are kept and a portion is missing. The table lists 200,000 to 250,000 clones, less than 75% of them singletons, with 15% in the top ten. The sample consisted of PBMCs, taken after 24 months of ibrutinib treatment. These receptors were taken from a human donor with chronic lymphocytic leukemia. Both conserved end residues are part of each CDR3. D genes are given only for firm matches. Only some rows state a clone size, as once, few, many or a class for expanded clones.

d_call	clone_size	v_call	j_call	cdr3_aa	cdr3_nt
.	.	TRBV4-1	TRBJ2-2	CASSRDGYANTGELFF	TGCGCCAGCAGCAGGGACGGATACGCGAACACCGGGGAGCTGTTTTTT
TRBD2	.	TRBV4-3	TRBJ2-7	CASSQGTAGVYEQYF	TGCGCCAGCAGCCAAGGCACAGCGGGAGTTTACGAGCAGTACTTC
TRBD1	.	TRBV5-1	TRBJ2-1	CASSVRDRVNEQFF	TGCGCCAGCAGCGTCCGGGACAGGGTAAATGAGCAGTTCTTC
TRBD1	.	TRBV5-1	TRBJ1-2	CASSLGGTESYGYTF	TGCGCCAGCAGCTTGGGCGGGACAGAAAGCTATGGCTACACCTTC
.	once	TRBV28	TRBJ2-7	CASSSTTEAMYEQYF	TGTGCCAGCAGTTCCACCACCGAGGCTATGTACGAGCAGTACTTC
TRBD2	.	TRBV28	TRBJ2-5	CASNTNGRVEETQYF	TGTGCCAGCAATACGAACGGGAGGGTGGAAGAGACCCAGTACTTC
TRBD2	.	TRBV29-1	TRBJ2-7	CSVVNFAGGYEQYF	TGCAGCGTTGTGAACTTTGCGGGGGGCTACGAGCAGTACTTC
TRBD2	.	TRBV6-5	TRBJ2-3	CASSYRGGRATDTQYF	TGTGCCAGCAGTTACAGAGGCGGGAGGGCCACAGATACGCAGTATTTT
.	.	TRBV6-1	TRBJ1-2	CASSERGVPNYGYTF	TGTGCCAGCAGTGAACGGGGGGTACCCAACTATGGCTACACCTTC
TRBD1	.	TRBV7-9	TRBJ1-2	CASSLAAGTGDYGYTF	TGTGCCAGCAGCTTAGCGGCCGGGACAGGGGACTATGGCTACACCTTC
TRBD2	few	TRBV6-5	TRBJ2-1	CASRSGSRDNEQFF	TGTGCCAGCAGGAGCGGGAGTCGGGACAATGAGCAGTTCTTC
.	.	TRBV5-1	TRBJ2-1	CASSLVEPYNEQFF	TGCGCCAGCAGCTTGGTGGAGCCCTACAATGAGCAGTTCTTC
.	.	TRBV28	TRBJ2-7	CASSFLRTYEQYF	TGTGCCAGCAGTTTCCTGCGAACCTACGAGCAGTACTTC
.	few	TRBV6-5	TRBJ2-1	CASSYLGLGYNEQFF	TGTGCCAGCAGTTACCTGGGACTCGGTTACAATGAGCAGTTCTTC
TRBD2	.	TRBV9	TRBJ2-3	CASRPGLGTDTQYF	TGTGCCAGCAGACCCGGACTAGGCACAGATACGCAGTATTTT
.	once	TRBV28	TRBJ2-7	CASSLISGEAYEQYF	TGTGCCAGCAGTTTAATCTCAGGGGAAGCCTACGAGCAGTACTTC
TRBD2	.	TRBV27	TRBJ2-7	CASSKAGGSYEQYF	TGTGCCAGCAGTAAAGCGGGGGGTTCCTACGAGCAGTACTTC
.	.	TRBV27	TRBJ2-1	CASSYREHNEQFF	TGTGCCAGCAGTTATCGAGAGCACAATGAGCAGTTCTTC
.	once	TRBV6-5	TRBJ1-5	CASSYRASQPQHF	TGTGCCAGCAGTTACAGGGCGTCACAGCCCCAGCATTTT
.	.	TRBV27	TRBJ2-5	CASRETGRQETQYF	TGTGCCAGCAGAGAAACCGGACGGCAAGAGACCCAGTACTTC
.	.	TRBV25-1	TRBJ2-1	CASSEYGTDNEQFF	TGTGCCAGCAGTGAATATGGGACGGACAATGAGCAGTTCTTC
.	.	TRBV4-2	TRBJ2-5	CASSQDAQTQYF	TGTGCCAGCAGCCAAGATGCCCAGACCCAGTACTTC
.	.	TRBV9	TRBJ2-7	CASSSSIPYEQYF	TGTGCCAGCAGCTCTAGTATCCCATACGAGCAGTACTTC
.	.	TRBV27	TRBJ2-7	CASSLTTTDYEQYF	TGTGCCAGCAGTTTAACCACGACAGACTACGAGCAGTACTTC
.	.	TRBV4-1	TRBJ2-3	CASSQDGRTQYF	TGCGCCAGCAGCCAAGATGGGCGGACGCAGTATTTT
TRBD1	.	TRBV19	TRBJ1-2	CASRMDRTYGYTF	TGTGCCAGTAGGATGGACAGGACTTATGGCTACACCTTC
.	.	TRBV9	TRBJ2-7	CASSVDTSAPEQYF	TGTGCCAGCAGCGTAGATACCAGTGCACCCGAGCAGTACTTC
.	.	TRBV5-1	TRBJ2-2	CASSLDGGLANTGELFF	TGCGCCAGCAGCTTGGATGGGGGCCTCGCGAACACCGGGGAGCTGTTTTTT
.	.	TRBV6-5	TRBJ2-7	CASSFVGGSPYEQYF	TGTGCCAGCAGTTTTGTAGGGGGGTCCCCCTACGAGCAGTACTTC
.	.	TRBV30	TRBJ1-4	CAWSVPQGWNEKLFF	TGTGCCTGGAGTGTACCGCAGGGTTGGAATGAAAAACTGTTTTTT
TRBD2	.	TRBV29-1	TRBJ2-2	CSAVREGRGTGELFF	TGCAGCGCGGTTCGGGAGGGGCGCGGCACCGGGGAGCTGTTTTTT
.	.	TRBV5-1	TRBJ1-1	CASSLQGEGLNTEAFF	TGCGCCAGCAGCCTCCAGGGAGAGGGGCTGAACACTGAAGCTTTCTTT
.	.	TRBV29-1	TRBJ1-1	CSVDEFGDGEAFF	TGCAGCGTTGATGAGTTTGGGGACGGTGAAGCTTTCTTT
.	.	TRBV10-3	TRBJ2-3	CAIGLPNDTQYF	TGTGCCATCGGCCTCCCGAACGATACGCAGTATTTT
.	.	TRBV15	TRBJ2-3	CATSRDHLGDTTQYF	TGTGCCACCAGCAGAGATCATTTGGGGGACACCACGCAGTATTTT
.	.	TRBV7-9	TRBJ1-5	CASSPLFLQPQHF	TGTGCCAGCAGCCCACTGTTCCTACAGCCCCAGCATTTT
.	.	TRBV10-2	TRBJ1-1	CASSDLGPEAFF	TGCGCCAGCAGTGACTTGGGTCCTGAAGCTTTCTTT
TRBD2	.	TRBV9	TRBJ2-2	CASSFRTSGSGELFF	TGTGCCAGCAGCTTCCGGACTAGCGGGAGCGGGGAGCTGTTTTTT
.	.	TRBV11-2	TRBJ1-4	CASSRERNEKLFF	TGTGCCAGCAGCCGCGAAAGGAATGAAAAACTGTTTTTT
.	.	TRBV19	TRBJ1-4	CASSNLRTATNEKLFF	TGTGCCAGTAGTAATTTACGGACAGCAACTAATGAAAAACTGTTTTTT
.	.	TRBV27	TRBJ1-3	CASSLYYVGDHLSGNTIYF	TGTGCCAGCAGTTTATATTATGTGGGGGACCATCTCTCTGGAAACACCATATATTTT
.	.	TRBV27	TRBJ2-7	CASSLFSARFYEQYF	TGTGCCAGCAGTTTATTTTCGGCCAGGTTCTACGAGCAGTACTTC
.	few	TRBV7-8	TRBJ1-5	CASSLDPNQPQHF	TGTGCCAGCAGCTTAGATCCTAATCAGCCCCAGCATTTT